This T cell receptor (beta chain) was sequenced during a study of OX40 agonist ivuxolimab in advanced cancers. Germline V gene sequence: CDR1 SEHNR, CDR2 FQNEAQ (reference sequence). V dropped 2 bases and J dropped 4; count of bases not matched to a gene: 10. CDR3 length: 17 amino acids. Repertoires were generated with immunoSEQ multiplex PCR, while TCRdb's copy carries only in-frame clones and drops some. The sample lists about 79,000 clones, 92% occurring once. The V and J genes are TRBV7-9 and TRBJ1-5, with 8 bases identical to TRBD1. This sample comprised CD4+ or CD8+ T cells sorted from blood, obtained in a trial of the OX40 agonist ivuxolimab. The clonotype originates from an adult with an advanced solid tumor such as melanoma, head and neck, liver or kidney cancer. CDR3 DNA: TGTGCCAGCAGCTTAAGTGCGAGAACAGGGGGAAATCAGCCCCAGCATTTT. This sequence encodes CASSLSARTGGNQPQHF.